A single T cell receptor (beta chain) is shown here with its context. Its specificity is unknown. Clones were read by immunoSEQ multiplex PCR, and TCRdb kept only the in-frame ones, dropping some. The sample shows about 79,000 clones, 83% of them seen only once. These data belong to a study of T cell responses to AZD1222 COVID-19 vaccine. Study-wide results and limits: In a largely white British group with more females than males, clonal diversity was possibly underestimated. Unmutated variant regions are reportedly targeted by nearly half of spike-specific TCRs. Receipt of two AZD1222 doses was followed by a rise in Spike-specific TCR breadth and depth. Dominant at 160-218 and 743-854, vaccine-associated CD4 TCRs also spanned spike.

The sample in question was peripheral blood, obtained 28 days after the second AZD1222 dose. This clonotype was sampled from an adult who received the AZD1222 COVID-19 vaccine.

CDR3 in DNA: TGTGCCTGGAGTTCTAGACGCTCCTACAATGAGCAGTTCTTC. Amino acid sequence: CAWSSRRSYNEQFF. The V call is TRBV30, the J call TRBJ2-1; D unclear. V was pared by 2 bases and J by 0 bases, with 8 bases between. The CDR3 loop spans 14 amino acids. Germline V gene sequence: CDR1 GTSNPN, CDR2 SVGIG (reference sequence).